The rows below give T cell receptor beta chains drawn from one sample of a study of T cell responses to AZD1222 COVID-19 vaccine. TCRdb's table, derived via immunoSEQ multiplex PCR, lists solely in-frame clones and lacks some. The sample carries over 150,000 clones, 70% to 90% recorded once. The source material was peripheral blood, sampled on day 0 of MenACWY control vaccination. Receptors originate from an adult in good health. Both conserved end residues are part of each CDR3. D genes are given only for firm matches. Size is stated for part of the rows, as once, few or many counts, or as a class when the clone is expanded.

-	TRBJ1-1	-	TRBV27	CASSWTEMNTEAFF	TGTGCCAGCAGTTGGACAGAGATGAACACTGAAGCTTTCTTT
-	TRBJ2-1	TRBD2	TRBV11-2	CASRTSGRANNEQFF	TGTGCCAGCAGGACTAGCGGGAGGGCTAACAATGAGCAGTTCTTC
-	TRBJ1-3	-	TRBV5-4	CASSLSSSGNTIYF	TGTGCCAGCAGCTTGTCCAGCTCTGGAAACACCATATATTTT
-	TRBJ2-1	-	TRBV10-3	CAISPSSANEQFF	TGTGCCATCAGCCCCTCTAGCGCCAATGAGCAGTTCTTC
once	TRBJ2-3	TRBD1	TRBV24-1	CATSDEPGTGWGTQYF	TGTGCCACCAGTGATGAACCTGGGACAGGGTGGGGAACGCAGTATTTT
-	TRBJ2-7	TRBD1	TRBV6-5	CASRFRTGGFDEQYF	TGTGCCAGCAGGTTTAGGACAGGGGGTTTCGACGAGCAGTACTTC
once	TRBJ1-6	-	TRBV30	CAWSYTGRSSPLHF	TGTGCCTGGAGTTACACAGGGAGAAGTTCACCCCTCCACTTT
once	TRBJ2-7	TRBD2	TRBV29-1	CSVVTGGTQQYF	TGCAGCGTTGTGACGGGGGGGACTCAGCAGTACTTC
-	TRBJ2-3	TRBD2	TRBV5-6	CASSSKRGSDTQYF	TGTGCCAGCAGCTCAAAGCGGGGGTCAGATACGCAGTATTTT
-	TRBJ2-7	TRBD1	TRBV5-6	CASSSTTGGVSYEQYF	TGTGCCAGCAGCAGCACAACAGGGGGCGTCTCCTACGAGCAGTACTTC
-	TRBJ2-1	-	TRBV5-1	CASSYNYGEQFF	TGCGCCAGCAGCTATAACTACGGTGAGCAGTTCTTC
-	TRBJ1-5	-	TRBV7-2	CASSTDRSNQPQHF	TGTGCCAGCAGCACGGACAGAAGCAATCAGCCCCAGCATTTT
-	TRBJ1-2	TRBD1	TRBV10-2	CASSALDRGLYGYTF	TGCGCCAGCAGTGCGTTGGACAGGGGGCTCTATGGCTACACCTTC
-	TRBJ2-7	TRBD1	TRBV6-5	CASRDRGSYEQYF	TGTGCCAGCAGGGACAGGGGTTCCTACGAGCAGTACTTC
once	TRBJ2-2	-	TRBV6-6	CASNTRAREAGELFF	TGTGCCAGCAACACACGGGCCCGCGAGGCCGGGGAGCTGTTTTTT
-	TRBJ2-2	TRBD2	TRBV9	CASSVVASGNTGELFF	TGTGCCAGCAGCGTAGTAGCTAGCGGGAACACCGGGGAGCTGTTTTTT
-	TRBJ1-3	-	TRBV18	CASSPGLGAGAGNTIYF	TGTGCCAGCTCACCAGGATTGGGCGCAGGGGCTGGAAACACCATATATTTT
-	TRBJ2-2	-	TRBV24-1	CATSDFTAGMSGELFF	TGTGCCACCAGTGATTTTACGGCGGGGATGAGCGGGGAGCTGTTTTTT
-	TRBJ2-7	TRBD1	TRBV27	CASTRTGGIYEQYF	TGTGCCAGCACACGGACAGGGGGCATCTACGAGCAGTACTTC
-	TRBJ2-1	TRBD2	TRBV7-9	CACRGGNEQFF	TGTGCCTGCCGCGGGGGCAATGAGCAGTTCTTC
-	TRBJ2-1	TRBD1	TRBV10-3	CAISSGTGGAEQFF	TGTGCCATCAGCTCCGGGACAGGGGGTGCTGAGCAGTTCTTC
-	TRBJ1-5	-	TRBV27	CASSSPPGTQPQHF	TGTGCCAGCAGTTCCCCTCCCGGAACCCAGCCCCAGCATTTT
-	TRBJ1-2	-	TRBV18	CASSPKFSHRDFNYGYTF	TGTGCCAGCTCACCAAAATTCTCACACAGAGATTTTAACTATGGCTACACCTTC
-	TRBJ1-5	-	TRBV25-1	CASSESWERPQHF	TGTGCCAGCAGTGAATCCTGGGAGCGGCCCCAGCATTTT
-	TRBJ2-1	TRBD1	TRBV2	CASSGQGYNEQFF	TGTGCCAGCAGCGGACAGGGTTACAATGAGCAGTTCTTC
few	TRBJ1-2	-	TRBV28	CATVLGSVSGYTF	TGTGCCACCGTTTTGGGCAGCGTAAGCGGCTACACCTTC
-	TRBJ1-4	-	TRBV5-1	CASSRRGGSEKLFF	TGCGCCAGCAGCCGTCGCGGGGGCTCTGAAAAACTGTTTTTT
-	TRBJ1-4	-	TRBV19	CASSLPRGNNEKLFF	TGTGCCAGTAGTCTCCCCCGGGGGAATAATGAAAAACTGTTTTTT
-	TRBJ1-2	-	TRBV2	CASRPDYGYTF	TGTGCCAGCAGGCCCGACTATGGCTACACCTTC